Listed below are T cell receptor beta chains from one sample, sequenced in a study of blood T cell repertoires in COVID-19. Only in-frame clones appear in the TCRdb table, and some are missing; sequencing was by immunoSEQ multiplex PCR. This sample yields 59,000 or so clones, of which less than 85% are seen a single time; 5.3% belongs to the top ten. Sequencing was carried out using peripheral blood. These TCRs come from a human donor in a cohort sampled during active COVID-19. The CDR3 runs from the conserved cysteine through the conserved F or W. The order of the fields is J gene, V gene, clone size, CDR3 length, D gene, CDR3 protein, CDR3 DNA. D genes are given only for firm matches. The listing skips clone size in some rows; elsewhere it reads once, few, many or a size class.

j_call: TRBJ2-7
v_call: TRBV7-2
clone_size: .
cdr3_length: 14
d_call: .
cdr3_aa: CASSLATGSYEQYF
cdr3_nt: TGTGCCAGCAGCTTAGCCACAGGTTCCTACGAGCAGTACTTC

j_call: TRBJ2-7
v_call: TRBV2
clone_size: .
cdr3_length: 14
d_call: TRBD1
cdr3_aa: CASREQGAINEQYF
cdr3_nt: TGTGCCAGCAGAGAACAGGGGGCAATAAACGAGCAGTACTTC

j_call: TRBJ2-1
v_call: TRBV7-3
clone_size: .
cdr3_length: 14
d_call: TRBD1
cdr3_aa: CASSSGTVSNEQFF
cdr3_nt: TGTGCCAGCAGTAGTGGGACAGTCTCCAATGAGCAGTTCTTC

j_call: TRBJ2-7
v_call: TRBV5-1
clone_size: .
cdr3_length: 15
d_call: TRBD1
cdr3_aa: CASSSGTGRVDEQYF
cdr3_nt: TGCGCCAGCAGCTCCGGGACAGGGAGGGTGGACGAGCAGTACTTC

j_call: TRBJ2-5
v_call: TRBV29-1
clone_size: few
cdr3_length: 15
d_call: TRBD2
cdr3_aa: CSDRVAGLRQETQYF
cdr3_nt: TGCAGCGACCGAGTAGCGGGTCTTAGGCAAGAGACCCAGTACTTC

j_call: TRBJ2-5
v_call: TRBV19
clone_size: .
cdr3_length: 13
d_call: .
cdr3_aa: CASSMWAGETQYF
cdr3_nt: TGTGCCAGTAGTATGTGGGCGGGGGAGACCCAGTACTTC

j_call: TRBJ2-2
v_call: TRBV9
clone_size: .
cdr3_length: 16
d_call: .
cdr3_aa: CASSVKQGSFPGELFF
cdr3_nt: TGTGCCAGCAGCGTAAAGCAAGGGAGTTTCCCCGGGGAGCTGTTTTTT

j_call: TRBJ1-1
v_call: TRBV18
clone_size: .
cdr3_length: 13
d_call: .
cdr3_aa: CASSPEQNTEAFF
cdr3_nt: TGTGCCAGCTCACCAGAACAGAACACTGAAGCTTTCTTT

j_call: TRBJ2-2
v_call: TRBV6-2/TRBV6-3
clone_size: .
cdr3_length: 19
d_call: TRBD2
cdr3_aa: CASSSTPLSTSGYTGELFF
cdr3_nt: TGTGCCAGCAGTTCGACCCCTTTGTCGACTAGCGGGTACACCGGGGAGCTGTTTTTT

j_call: TRBJ1-3
v_call: TRBV30
clone_size: .
cdr3_length: 12
d_call: .
cdr3_aa: CATGGVGNTIYF
cdr3_nt: TGTGCCACGGGGGGGGTAGGAAACACCATATATTTT

j_call: TRBJ2-5
v_call: TRBV3-1/TRBV3-2
clone_size: .
cdr3_length: 13
d_call: .
cdr3_aa: CASRREGGETQYF
cdr3_nt: TGTGCCAGCAGGAGAGAGGGAGGAGAGACCCAGTACTTC

j_call: TRBJ1-2
v_call: TRBV4-1
clone_size: .
cdr3_length: 16
d_call: TRBD1
cdr3_aa: CASSQEDRTSNYGYTF
cdr3_nt: TGCGCCAGCAGCCAGGAGGACAGGACGAGCAACTATGGCTACACCTTC

j_call: TRBJ1-2
v_call: TRBV28
clone_size: .
cdr3_length: 16
d_call: TRBD1
cdr3_aa: CASSEASGQGAGGYTF
cdr3_nt: TGTGCCAGCAGTGAGGCGTCGGGACAGGGGGCCGGTGGCTACACCTTC

j_call: TRBJ1-3
v_call: TRBV5-1
clone_size: .
cdr3_length: 13
d_call: .
cdr3_aa: CASSSGGRGTIYF
cdr3_nt: TGCGCCAGCAGCTCGGGAGGGCGAGGCACCATATATTTT

j_call: TRBJ1-6
v_call: TRBV5-6
clone_size: .
cdr3_length: 15
d_call: .
cdr3_aa: CASSLITGIDSPLHF
cdr3_nt: TGTGCCAGCAGCCTTATAACAGGGATAGATTCACCCCTCCACTTT

j_call: TRBJ2-3
v_call: TRBV7-9
clone_size: .
cdr3_length: 11
d_call: TRBD1
cdr3_aa: CASSLGQPPYF
cdr3_nt: TGTGCCAGCAGCTTGGGACAGCCGCCGTATTTT

j_call: TRBJ2-7
v_call: TRBV5-1
clone_size: .
cdr3_length: 14
d_call: .
cdr3_aa: CASSLAVTVSEQYF
cdr3_nt: TGCGCCAGCAGCTTGGCAGTTACCGTATCCGAGCAGTACTTC

j_call: TRBJ2-1
v_call: TRBV6-5
clone_size: .
cdr3_length: 15
d_call: .
cdr3_aa: CASSYIAILRPEQFF
cdr3_nt: TGTGCCAGCAGTTATATCGCCATTCTCAGGCCTGAGCAGTTCTTC

j_call: TRBJ2-5
v_call: TRBV7-2
clone_size: .
cdr3_length: 14
d_call: .
cdr3_aa: CASSLAAQAETQYF
cdr3_nt: TGTGCCAGCAGCTTAGCGGCCCAGGCGGAGACCCAGTACTTC

j_call: TRBJ1-5
v_call: TRBV11-2
clone_size: .
cdr3_length: 14
d_call: .
cdr3_aa: CASSLDPGNQPQHF
cdr3_nt: TGTGCCAGCAGCTTAGATCCGGGGAATCAGCCCCAGCATTTT

j_call: TRBJ1-1
v_call: TRBV7-9
clone_size: .
cdr3_length: 12
d_call: TRBD1
cdr3_aa: CASSQGQTGAFF
cdr3_nt: TGTGCCAGCAGCCAGGGACAGACGGGAGCTTTCTTT

j_call: TRBJ2-7
v_call: TRBV29-1
clone_size: .
cdr3_length: 11
d_call: .
cdr3_aa: CSVERAYEQYF
cdr3_nt: TGCAGCGTTGAAAGAGCCTACGAGCAGTACTTC

j_call: TRBJ1-6
v_call: TRBV6-5
clone_size: .
cdr3_length: 14
d_call: .
cdr3_aa: CASSYVPENSPLHF
cdr3_nt: TGTGCCAGCAGTTATGTCCCAGAAAATTCACCCCTCCACTTT

j_call: TRBJ2-3
v_call: TRBV5-1
clone_size: .
cdr3_length: 15
d_call: TRBD1
cdr3_aa: CASRPGQVNKDTQYF
cdr3_nt: TGCGCCAGCAGACCGGGACAGGTTAACAAAGATACGCAGTATTTT

j_call: TRBJ1-1
v_call: TRBV9
clone_size: few
cdr3_length: 12
d_call: .
cdr3_aa: CASSPGSTEAFF
cdr3_nt: TGTGCCAGCAGCCCCGGTAGCACTGAAGCTTTCTTT

j_call: TRBJ2-7
v_call: TRBV5-1
clone_size: .
cdr3_length: 15
d_call: TRBD2
cdr3_aa: CASSLVAGGDYEQYF
cdr3_nt: TGCGCCAGCAGCTTGGTGGCGGGGGGGGACTACGAGCAGTACTTC

j_call: TRBJ1-5
v_call: TRBV9
clone_size: .
cdr3_length: 15
d_call: .
cdr3_aa: CASSPGLSRNQPQHF
cdr3_nt: TGTGCCAGCAGCCCTGGCCTGTCGCGCAATCAGCCCCAGCATTTT

j_call: TRBJ2-7
v_call: TRBV5-1
clone_size: .
cdr3_length: 13
d_call: .
cdr3_aa: CASSLVGGYEQYF
cdr3_nt: TGCGCCAGCAGCTTGGTAGGCGGCTACGAGCAGTACTTC

j_call: TRBJ2-7
v_call: TRBV21-1
clone_size: .
cdr3_length: 15
d_call: .
cdr3_aa: CASSKGTSGGGEQYF
cdr3_nt: TGTGCCAGCAGCAAAGGGACTAGCGGGGGCGGCGAGCAGTACTTC

j_call: TRBJ2-2
v_call: TRBV11-3
clone_size: .
cdr3_length: 18
d_call: TRBD2
cdr3_aa: CASSPFTSGLANTGELFF
cdr3_nt: TGTGCCAGCAGCCCATTCACTAGCGGTCTAGCGAACACCGGGGAGCTGTTTTTT

j_call: TRBJ2-5
v_call: TRBV3-1/TRBV3-2
clone_size: .
cdr3_length: 15
d_call: TRBD1
cdr3_aa: CASSPPRQGLETQYF
cdr3_nt: TGTGCCAGCAGCCCCCCCCGACAGGGGTTGGAGACCCAGTACTTC

j_call: TRBJ1-1
v_call: TRBV28
clone_size: .
cdr3_length: 15
d_call: TRBD1
cdr3_aa: CASSTIRGLYTEAFF
cdr3_nt: TGTGCCAGCAGTACCATCAGGGGGCTTTACACTGAAGCTTTCTTT

j_call: TRBJ1-2
v_call: TRBV9
clone_size: .
cdr3_length: 13
d_call: .
cdr3_aa: CASSKGRGEGYTF
cdr3_nt: TGTGCCAGCAGCAAAGGCAGGGGCGAGGGCTACACCTTC

j_call: TRBJ2-1
v_call: TRBV10-3
clone_size: .
cdr3_length: 17
d_call: .
cdr3_aa: CAISESGRGARDNEQFF
cdr3_nt: TGTGCCATCAGTGAGTCGGGACGGGGGGCGCGAGACAATGAGCAGTTCTTC

j_call: TRBJ1-2
v_call: TRBV6-5
clone_size: few
cdr3_length: 13
d_call: TRBD1
cdr3_aa: CASSRGQGLGYTF
cdr3_nt: TGTGCCAGCAGTAGGGGGCAGGGGCTGGGCTACACCTTC

j_call: TRBJ2-5
v_call: TRBV7-2
clone_size: .
cdr3_length: 15
d_call: TRBD1
cdr3_aa: CASSPRQGLWETQYF
cdr3_nt: TGTGCCAGCAGCCCCCGACAGGGGTTGTGGGAGACCCAGTACTTC

j_call: TRBJ1-1
v_call: TRBV7-2
clone_size: .
cdr3_length: 16
d_call: .
cdr3_aa: CASSLRQQGLNTEAFF
cdr3_nt: TGTGCCAGCAGCTTACGACAGCAGGGCCTGAACACTGAAGCTTTCTTT

j_call: TRBJ1-3
v_call: TRBV5-1
clone_size: .
cdr3_length: 15
d_call: .
cdr3_aa: CASSYRYGAGNTIYF
cdr3_nt: TGCGCCAGCAGCTACCGATACGGAGCCGGAAACACCATATATTTT

j_call: TRBJ2-7
v_call: TRBV7-6
clone_size: .
cdr3_length: 12
d_call: .
cdr3_aa: CASSRDNYEQYF
cdr3_nt: TGTGCCAGCAGCCGAGACAACTACGAGCAGTACTTC

j_call: TRBJ2-7
v_call: TRBV5-1
clone_size: .
cdr3_length: 15
d_call: TRBD1
cdr3_aa: CASSTPRDSPYEQYF
cdr3_nt: TGCGCCAGCAGCACCCCCCGGGACAGTCCCTACGAGCAGTACTTC

j_call: TRBJ2-2
v_call: TRBV9
clone_size: .
cdr3_length: 16
d_call: TRBD2
cdr3_aa: CASSPRTSGFTGELFF
cdr3_nt: TGTGCCAGCAGCCCCCGGACTAGCGGGTTTACCGGGGAGCTGTTTTTT

j_call: TRBJ2-3
v_call: TRBV3-1/TRBV3-2
clone_size: .
cdr3_length: 17
d_call: TRBD2
cdr3_aa: CASSLRLAGFSTDTQYF
cdr3_nt: TGTGCCAGCAGCCTTAGACTAGCGGGGTTTAGCACAGATACGCAGTATTTT